A single sample gave rise to the 15 T cell receptor beta chains below, sequenced in a study of identical twins' blood T cells. MiXCR was run by TCRdb on the 5' RACE reads, yielding one entry per CDR3 protein. Of 300,000 to 400,000 distinct CDR3 sequences in the sample, more than 25% were seen once. Sequencing was performed on PBMCs. The receptors shown here come from a woman aged 18 to 50 in good health.

This chain uses TRBV10-3 with TRBJ1-2, with TRBD1 identical over 7 bases. This CDR3 contains 13 residues. The junction had 5 bases not matched to a gene; V was cut back by 6 bases and J by 4 bases. Looked up from germline, CDR1 is ENHRY and CDR2 is SYGVKD. This CDR3 reads CAIRGTGAYGYTF. CDR3 nucleotide sequence: TGTGCCATCAGGGGTACAGGGGCCTATGGCTACACCTTC.

This clonotype occurred a few times. The chain employs TRBV20-1 and TRBJ1-2, with D maybe TRBD1 (5 bases). The V end lost 6 bases, the J end lost 8 bases, and 13 bases lay between the germline ends. Germline V gives CDR1 DFQATT, CDR2 SNEGSKA (reference sequence). The CDR3 extends over 11 amino acids. This chain's CDR3 is CSAGTGQGYTF. CDR3 DNA: TGCAGTGCGGGCACAGGTCAGGGCTACACCTTC.

Concerning this clonotype: Sequence at one end of the junction differs from germline and may be a read error. The CDR3: CASSLQAGPSSGNTVYF. CDR3 coding DNA: TGCGCCAGCAGCTTGCAGGCAGGCCCTTCCTCTGGAAACACCGTATATTTT. The chain combines TRBV5-1 with TRBJ1-3; no clear D gene. CDR1 SGHRS and CDR2 YFSETQ come from the germline V gene. CDR3 length equals 17 residues.

There are a few counts of this clonotype. Here the CDR3 DNA reads TGCAGCGTTGGGGTAACCTCCTACAATGAGCAGTTCTTC. Its translation is CSVGVTSYNEQFF. The chain combines TRBV29-1 with TRBJ2-1; D is undetermined. Germline CDR1 and CDR2: SQVTM and ANQGSEA. The CDR3 length is 13 residues. V lost 4 bases, J lost 0 bases, and 7 bases lay in between.

This clonotype was counted a few times. The J gene is TRBJ1-1, the V gene TRBV2; tentative D call: TRBD1 (5 bases). Looked up from germline, CDR1 is SNHLY and CDR2 is FYNNEI. This CDR3 contains 15 residues. V was shortened by 6 bases and J by 2 bases, with 16 bases between the two germline ends. The chain's CDR3 is CASRVTGGGNTEAFF. The CDR3 coding sequence is TGTGCCAGCAGGGTCACGGGGGGTGGAAACACTGAAGCTTTCTTT.

In DNA form, the CDR3 reads TGTGCCAGCAGCACCATGGGCCTCCCACAGTTCTTC. Translation: CASSTMGLPQFF. The V gene is TRBV11-2, the J gene TRBJ2-1; D gene unclear. In germline, CDR1 is SGHAT, CDR2 FQNNGV. This CDR3 has 12 amino acids. The V and J ends lost 5 bases and 13 bases respectively, with 15 bases between them.

The chain carries TRBV25-1 and TRBJ1-4; 7 positions match TRBD1. The CDR3 contains 14 residues. V was clipped by 2 bases and J by 8 bases; unmatched bases: 5. Germline V gives CDR1 MGHDK, CDR2 SYGVNS. The CDR3 DNA is TGTGCCAGCAGTGAACCCGGGACAGCAGAAAAACTGTTTTTT. This codes for CASSEPGTAEKLFF.

There are many counts of this clonotype. This rearrangement joins TRBV20-1 to TRBJ1-2; TRBD1 aligns across 7 bases. Germline V gene lookup returns CDR1 DFQATT and CDR2 SNEGSKA (reference sequence). The CDR3 spans 12 residues. Losses at the gene ends were 5 bases for V and 2 bases for J; bases not matched to a gene: 2. CDR3 sequence: CSAGDRNYGYTF. The CDR3, as DNA: TGCAGTGCTGGGGACAGAAACTATGGCTACACCTTC.

This chain uses TRBV13 with TRBJ2-3, with D perhaps TRBD1 or TRBD2 (6 bases each). Germline V gene lookup returns CDR1 PRHDT and CDR2 FYEKMQ (reference sequence). The V end was cut by 2 bases, the J end by 2 bases, with 14 bases between. The CDR3 sequence is 16 residues long. CDR3 nucleotide sequence: TGTGCCAGCAGCTTATTATCGGGGGCATACACAGATACGCAGTATTTT. It codes for CASSLLSGAYTDTQYF.

Only a few counts were recorded for this clonotype. The chain couples TRBV14 to TRBJ2-5; D perhaps matches TRBD1 (5 bases). The germline V gene encodes CDR1 SGHDN and CDR2 FVKESK. This CDR3 has 13 amino acids. V gave up 5 bases and J gave up 5 bases, with 12 bases separating them. The CDR3 loop is CASSVEGVETQYF. In DNA form, the CDR3 reads TGTGCCAGCAGCGTTGAAGGGGTGGAGACCCAGTACTTC.

The chain recombines TRBV12-3 or TRBV12-4 with TRBJ2-3; D not resolved. The CDR3 contains 14 residues. Trimming removed 8 bases from V and 0 bases from J, with 12 bases in between. The CDR3 DNA sequence: TGTGCCAGCCGAATGTTGGGGAGCACAGATACGCAGTATTTT. Its protein product is CASRMLGSTDTQYF.

The sample holds a few counts of this clonotype. This chain joins TRBV4-3 and TRBJ2-3; TRBD2 aligns across 9 bases. Trimming removed 1 base from V and 0 bases from J; junction bases left unmatched: 8. CDR3 length equals 18 residues. The V gene's germline CDR1 is LGHNA and CDR2 YSLEER. CDR3 sequence (DNA): TGCGCCAGCAGCCAAGGAATAGCGGGAGTCACTAGCACAGATACGCAGTATTTT. Protein sequence: CASSQGIAGVTSTDTQYF.

The chain recombines TRBV3-1 with TRBJ2-2; 8 bases map to TRBD2. Germline V gives CDR1 LGHDT, CDR2 YNNKEL (reference sequence). The CDR3 runs to 14 residues. The J segment lost 6 bases and the V segment lost 3 bases, leaving 3 bases of the junction unmatched. The CDR3 DNA reads as TGTGCCAGCAGCCAGCGGGGGGCTGCCGGGGAGCTGTTTTTT. Its translation is CASSQRGAAGELFF. Full variable domain (remainder filled in from reference TRBV3-1 and TRBJ2-2): DTAVSQTPKYLVTQMGNDKSIKCEQNLGHDTMYWYKQDSKKFLKIMFSYNNKELIINETVPNRFSPKSPDKAHLNLHINSLELGDSAVYFCASSQRGAAGELFFGEGSRLTVL.

The chain carries TRBV30 and TRBJ2-7, with a weak D call TRBD1 (5 bases). Trimming took off 1 base at V and 3 bases at J, with 13 bases between the two ends. The CDR3 is made up of 14 amino acids. Germline assignment: CDR1 GTSNPN and CDR2 SVGIG (reference sequence). The CDR3 DNA reads TGTGCCTGGAGTGAGGCGGCAGGGATCTACGAGCAGTACTTC. This gives the protein CAWSEAAGIYEQYF.

This sequence joins TRBV7-9 and TRBJ1-4; weak D call: TRBD1 (5 bases). Trimming left V 5 bases short and J 8 bases short, with 15 bases between. The CDR3 loop spans 14 amino acids. Germline V gives CDR1 SEHNR, CDR2 FQNEAQ (reference sequence). CDR3 protein: CASSPEGSREKLFF. The DNA for the CDR3 is TGTGCCAGCAGCCCGGAGGGGTCGAGGGAAAAACTGTTTTTT.